This entry concerns a single TCR beta chain. The protocol was immunoSEQ multiplex PCR, while the TCRdb copy is restricted to in-frame clones and leaves out a portion. The table includes fewer than 500,000 clones, 87% detected once. The data were taken from a study of blood T cell repertoires in COVID-19. The germline gives CDR1 SGHTA, CDR2 FQGNSA. CDR3 length equals 15 residues. V was shortened by 3 bases and J by 1 base, with 12 bases between the two germline ends. The clonotype originates from a young man who had recovered from COVID-19. The V and J genes are TRBV7-2 and TRBJ2-5; D might be TRBD1 (6 bases). Sequencing was performed on PBMCs or T cells enriched from blood (not recorded which). As DNA, the CDR3 is TGTGCCAGCAGCTTCGTAGGGGGAATCCAAGAGACCCAGTACTTC. Its translation is CASSFVGGIQETQYF.